The text below deals with one T cell receptor (beta chain). Here immunoSEQ multiplex PCR was the method, and the copy in TCRdb shows in-frame clones only, minus some. The sample comprises roughly 100,000 clones, 84% of which are singletons, and 11% to 15% rests with the top ten. The data stem from a study of blood T cell repertoires in COVID-19. Background on the study: The origin of the acute and convalescent COVID-19 samples was the United States, Italy and Spain. Sample material is recorded as cDNA or gDNA derived from T cells, B-cell-depleted T cells, or PBMCs.

The germline V gene has CDR1 DFQATT and CDR2 SNEGSKA (reference sequence). V was trimmed by 6 bases and J by 8 bases, leaving 13 bases between them. The CDR3 extends over 11 amino acids. The sequence was collected from a woman between 55 and 75 years old with acute or convalescent COVID-19. The chain is built from TRBV20-1 and TRBJ1-2, with a tentative D call TRBD1 (5 bases). Sequencing was done on a sample of peripheral blood. The CDR3 is CSASPGEGYTF. The CDR3 DNA reads TGCAGTGCGTCCCCGGGGGAAGGCTACACCTTC.